Below are 21 T cell receptor beta chains sequenced from a single sample in a study of T cell repertoires in cytomegalovirus infection. TCRdb itself ran the reads through MiXCR, one entry per CDR3 protein. This sample has about half a million distinct CDR3 sequences, with under 55% found just once. Their antigens are not known. The sequencing here drew on cultured PBMCs, taken from culture after CMV antigen stimulation. The receptors derive from a human donor in good health (CMV status not recorded). Some clones in this sample may be carry-over from other donors' samples.

V is TRBV9 and J is TRBJ1-5; a weak D match, TRBD1 (6 bases). Trimming left V 0 bases short and J 5 bases short, with 21 bases between. Germline CDR1 and CDR2: SGDLS and YYNGEE. This CDR3 comprises 18 residues. The CDR3 loop reads CASSVAGGRQVLDQPQHF. The CDR3 region has the DNA TGTGCCAGCAGCGTAGCGGGGGGGCGACAGGTTTTGGATCAGCCCCAGCATTTT. The full variable domain, with the rest looked up from reference TRBV9 and TRBJ1-5, is DSGVTQTPKHLITATGQRVTLRCSPRSGDLSVYWYQQSLDQGLQFLIQYYNGEERAKGNILERFSAQQFPDLHSELNLSSLELGDSALYFCASSVAGGRQVLDQPQHFGDGTRLSIL.

V is TRBV2 and J is TRBJ1-5; D is undetermined. Trimming took off 2 bases at V and 0 bases at J, with 8 bases between the two ends. CDR3 length equals 15 residues. CDR1 is SNHLY, CDR2 FYNNEI, per germline. The CDR3 DNA is TGTGCCAGCAGTGAATACAGTTATAGCAATCAGCCCCAGCATTTT. Protein sequence: CASSEYSYSNQPQHF. Drawing the rest from reference TRBV2 and TRBJ1-5, the complete variable domain is EPEVTQTPSHQVTQMGQEVILRCVPISNHLYFYWYRQILGQKVEFLVSFYNNEISEKSEIFDDQFSVERPDGSNFTLKIRSTKLEDSAMYFCASSEYSYSNQPQHFGDGTRLSIL.

The V and J genes are TRBV12-3 or TRBV12-4 and TRBJ1-5; D possibly corresponds to TRBD1 (5 bases). This CDR3 has 15 residues. Between the trimmed V and J ends, which lost 3 bases and 3 bases, there was a span of 12 bases. This chain's CDR3 is CASSLGGSDNQPQHF. The DNA for the CDR3 is TGTGCCAGCAGTTTGGGGGGAAGCGACAATCAGCCCCAGCATTTT.

The genes are TRBV6-2 or TRBV6-3 and TRBJ2-1; 11 nucleotides line up with TRBD2. Trimming took 11 bases from V and 0 from J; bases not matched to a gene: 6. The CDR3 runs 15 residues. Germline assignment: CDR1 MNHEY and CDR2 SVGEGT. The CDR3 DNA sequence: TGTGCCGCCCGTAGCGGGGGGGTCTCCTACAATGAGCAGTTCTTC. Translated: CAARSGGVSYNEQFF.

Only a few counts were recorded for this clonotype. V and J are TRBV10-2 and TRBJ2-2; D might be TRBD1 (6 bases). CDR3 length: 13 amino acids. Germline V gene data show CDR1 as WSHSY and CDR2 as SAAADI. V lost 6 bases and J lost 1, with 6 bases in between. This CDR3 reads CASRTGNTGELFF. In DNA, the CDR3 is TGCGCCAGCAGGACAGGGAACACCGGGGAGCTGTTTTTT.

The sample holds a few counts of this clonotype. The rearrangement uses TRBV6-1 and TRBJ2-7; 7 bases fit TRBD2. The CDR3 has 14 amino acids. Germline V CDR1 and CDR2: MNHNS, SASEGT. The V gene end was trimmed by 6 bases and the J gene end by 4 bases; junction bases not matched to a gene: 9. DNA of the CDR3: TGTGCCAGCAGCAGGAGCGGGAAGGGGTACGAGCAGTACTTC. This gives the protein CASSRSGKGYEQYF.

This chain connects TRBV12-3 or TRBV12-4 to TRBJ2-7, with 8 bases matching TRBD2. V trimming: 2 bases; J trimming: 7 bases; junction bases outside the gene matches: 16. The CDR3 extends over 17 amino acids. The CDR3 region has the DNA TGTGCCAGCAGTTTATTCGGGGGGGCTGAGGGAAGGGGAGAGCAGTACTTC. Translating it yields CASSLFGGAEGRGEQYF.

This clonotype appeared a few times. The chain uses TRBV7-2 and TRBJ2-4; 7 bases match TRBD2. The CDR3 is made up of 15 amino acids. The V gene end was trimmed by 5 bases and the J gene end by 7 bases; junction bases not matched to a gene: 11. CDR1 SGHTA and CDR2 FQGNSA come from the germline V gene. The CDR3: CASSLERAGRNIQYF. The DNA of the CDR3 is TGTGCCAGCAGCCTAGAAAGGGCCGGGAGGAACATTCAGTACTTC.

This clonotype was recorded a few times. This chain links TRBV7-8 with TRBJ2-1; TRBD1 aligns across 9 bases. There are 15 residues in the CDR3. Germline V gene data show CDR1 as SGHVS and CDR2 as FQNEAQ. Germline trimming cut 5 bases from V and 5 bases from J; bases unmatched to any gene: 7. The CDR3 is CASSPGTGIHNEQFF. The DNA of the CDR3 is TGTGCCAGCAGCCCCGGGACAGGGATCCACAATGAGCAGTTCTTC. The full variable domain, rest sourced from reference TRBV7-8 and TRBJ2-1, is GAGVSQSPRYKVAKRGQDVALRCDPISGHVSLFWYQQALGQGPEFLTYFQNEAQLDKSGLPSDRFFAERPEGSVSTLKIQRTQQEDSAVYLCASSPGTGIHNEQFFGPGTRLTVL.

The chain carries TRBV7-2 and TRBJ2-2, with TRBD2 identical over 9 bases. The length of the CDR3 is 14 residues. V dropped 7 bases and J dropped 5; count of bases not matched to a gene: 5. Germline CDR1 SGHTA, CDR2 FQGNSA. CDR3 loop: CASKVAGDTGELFF. The CDR3 nucleotides read TGTGCCAGCAAGGTAGCGGGGGATACCGGGGAGCTGTTTTTT.

The rearrangement links TRBV20-1 to TRBJ2-1; 7 bases match TRBD2. With 0 bases clipped from V and 3 bases from J, the junction kept 8 bases outside the gene matches. The CDR3 is 16 amino acids. CDR1 DFQATT and CDR2 SNEGSKA come from the germline V gene (reference sequence). CDR3 in amino acids: CSARDEAGPDYNEQFF. The CDR3 bases are TGCAGTGCTAGAGACGAAGCGGGGCCCGACTACAATGAGCAGTTCTTC.

The table lists this clonotype with a count of one. This rearrangement joins TRBV27 to TRBJ2-1, with 9 bases matching TRBD2. With V trimmed by 5 bases and J by 15 bases, 11 bases remained unmatched. The CDR3 totals 13 residues. Germline lookup yields CDR1 MNHEY and CDR2 SMNVEV (reference sequence). CDR3 amino acids: CASSPAGGLAPFF. Here the CDR3 DNA reads TGTGCCAGCAGTCCCGCGGGGGGACTAGCTCCGTTCTTC.

This sequence joins TRBV20-1 and TRBJ1-2; D is possibly TRBD1 (5 bases). CDR3 length: 13 residues. The germline gives CDR1 DFQATT, CDR2 SNEGSKA (reference sequence). V was clipped by 4 bases and J by 4 bases, with 13 bases between them. The CDR3 nucleotides read TGCAGTGCTAATTACCAGGGAGGCTATGGCTACACCTTC. It yields the protein CSANYQGGYGYTF.

At least ten counts were recorded for this clonotype. The rearrangement joins TRBV11-1 to TRBJ2-7; D may match TRBD1 or TRBD2 (5 bases each). The CDR3 totals 12 residues. Germline V gives CDR1 SGHAT, CDR2 FQDESV (reference sequence). Trimming shortened V by 5 bases and J by 3 bases, and 8 bases separated the two germline ends. The CDR3 DNA is TGTGCCAGCAGCCGGGGCTTCTACGAGCAGTACTTC. It is translated as CASSRGFYEQYF.

The chain links TRBV10-1 to TRBJ2-2; D is unclear. The CDR3 is 15 residues long. V lost 5 bases, J lost 1 base, and 11 bases lay in between. CDR1 WNHNN and CDR2 SYGVQD come from the germline V gene (reference sequence). CDR3 in DNA: TGCGCCAGCAGTCCCGACCTCTTGAACACCGGGGAGCTGTTTTTT. Its protein product is CASSPDLLNTGELFF.

V is TRBV6-2 or TRBV6-3 and J is TRBJ2-7, with TRBD2 matching over 12 bases. Germline CDR1 MNHEY, CDR2 SVGEGT. With 7 bases clipped from V and 1 base from J, the junction kept 8 bases outside the gene matches. This CDR3 has 16 residues. DNA for the CDR3: TGTGCCAGCACTCTACCCGGGACTAGCGGGTCCTACGAGCAGTACTTC. Protein sequence: CASTLPGTSGSYEQYF.

V gene TRBV10-3 combines with J gene TRBJ2-7; perhaps TRBD2 as D (5 bases). From germline, CDR1 is ENHRY and CDR2 SYGVKD. CDR3 length: 15 residues. V dropped 0 bases and J dropped 4 bases, with 13 bases sitting between them. The CDR3 is CAISESGGLGYEQYF. The CDR3 DNA reads TGTGCCATCAGTGAGTCAGGCGGGCTGGGGTACGAGCAGTACTTC.

This CDR3 is CASSVDSPGNTIYF. The CDR3 nucleotides read TGTGCCAGCAGCGTAGACTCGCCCGGAAACACCATATATTTT. The chain carries TRBV9 and TRBJ1-3, with no clear D. Germline loops: CDR1 SGDLS, CDR2 YYNGEE. Trimming removed 0 bases from V and 4 bases from J, with 8 bases in between. CDR3 length equals 14 residues.

The chain combines TRBV6-6 with TRBJ1-1; possibly TRBD1 for D (6 bases). Germline assignment: CDR1 MNHNY and CDR2 SVGAGI (reference sequence). V gave up 7 bases and J gave up 4 bases, with 13 bases separating them. This CDR3 is 13 amino acids long. The CDR3 bases are TGTGCCAGCAATCCCAACAGGGTCACTGAAGCTTTCTTT. It yields the protein CASNPNRVTEAFF.

This chain links TRBV6-2 or TRBV6-3 with TRBJ2-7, with 9 bases matching TRBD2. The CDR3 totals 17 residues. With V trimmed by 4 bases and J by 2 bases, 12 bases remained unmatched. Germline V gene sequence: CDR1 MNHEY, CDR2 SVGEGT. The CDR3 DNA reads TGTGCCAGCAGTTCCCGCCTCGTGGTAGCGGGAGCCTACGAGCAGTACTTC. This codes for CASSSRLVVAGAYEQYF.

The rearrangement joins TRBV7-6 to TRBJ2-7; 8 positions match TRBD2. The V and J ends lost 5 bases and 4 bases, in that order; junction bases with no gene match: 10. The CDR3 consists of 15 residues. Germline-derived CDR1 and CDR2 are SGHVS and FNYEAQ. The CDR3, as DNA: TGTGCCAGCAGCCGCGTTTATAGCGGGATTTACGAGCAGTACTTC. It translates to CASSRVYSGIYEQYF. The entire variable domain, with the rest obtained from reference TRBV7-6 and TRBJ2-7, is as follows: GAGVSQSPRYKVTKRGQDVALRCDPISGHVSLYWYRQALGQGPEFLTYFNYEAQQDKSGLPNDRFSAERPEGSISTLTIQRTEQRDSAMYRCASSRVYSGIYEQYFGPGTRLTVT.